This TCR beta chain was sequenced in a study of neurological immune-mediated disorders. Trimming at V came to 6 bases and at J to 1 base, leaving 2 bases not matched to a gene. The CDR3 spans 13 residues. Germline V gives CDR1 ENHRY, CDR2 SYGVKD. Study-wide results and limits: A possible signature was seen in one related-CDR3 cluster, into which phylogenetic grouping placed the repertoires of 18 of 34 multiple sclerosis patients. Subjects shared no identical expanded-clone CDR3 amino acid sequences, suggesting private TCR-beta repertoires in all groups.

MiXCR was run by TCRdb on the 5' RACE reads, yielding one entry per CDR3 protein. The repertoire holds tens of thousands of distinct CDR3 sequences, roughly 5% seen once, with approximately 5.6% in the top ten. This clonotype occurred many times. Its specificity is not known. The TCR comes from a human donor with multiple sclerosis. The donor label of this sample is uncertain. The rearrangement joins TRBV10-3 to TRBJ1-2; 7 nucleotides line up with TRBD1. The sequencing sample was made of PBMCs. CDR3 in DNA: TGTGCCATCAGCAGGGGGTTTAACTATGGCTACACCTTC. As protein: CAISRGFNYGYTF.